This T cell receptor beta chain was identified during a study of blood T cell repertoires in COVID-19. Measured with immunoSEQ multiplex PCR; TCRdb has only the in-frame clones, and not every one. Of some 380,000 clones in the sample, almost 90% are singletons; the top ten hold 5% to 8.5%. The V gene lost 7 bases and the J gene lost 2 bases, with 15 bases spanning the gap. The CDR3 is 14 residues long. Germline-derived CDR1 and CDR2 are MNHNY and SVGAGI (reference sequence). Sequencing was done on a sample of peripheral blood. J is TRBJ2-7 and V is TRBV6-6; D may be TRBD1 (6 bases). This TCR came from a man aged 18-30 years with active or convalescent COVID-19. The CDR3 nucleotides are TGTGCCAGCAACGGAGACAGGCCGCCCTACGAGCAGTACTTC. Protein: CASNGDRPPYEQYF.